The 14 T cell receptor beta chains in this list originate from one sample, sequenced in a study of blood T cell repertoires in COVID-19. Method: immunoSEQ multiplex PCR; TCRdb's copy keeps in-frame clones and lacks some. The sample records a few hundred thousand clones, roughly 90% being singletons. Sequenced: peripheral blood. These receptors all stem from a woman in her 30s with COVID-19, enrolled during active disease.

The J gene is TRBJ2-1, the V gene TRBV4-1, with 8 bases that match TRBD2. The CDR3 sequence is 17 residues long. Germline V lookup: CDR1 MGHRA, CDR2 YSYEKL. The V and J ends lost 0 bases and 5 bases, in that order; junction bases with no gene match: 9. The CDR3 nucleotides read TGCGCCAGCAGCCAAGATAAACTAGCGGCAGCAGACAATGAGCAGTTCTTC. Residues: CASSQDKLAAADNEQFF.

V is TRBV21-1 and J is TRBJ2-6; TRBD1 reflects the table's D call only, with no check against the DNA. TRBV21-1 is a pseudogene locus. The CDR3 length is 19 residues. The CDR3 nucleotides are TGTGCCAACAGAGAACAGGGTGGCGGCAGAACGTCTGGGGCCAACGTCCTGACTTTC. Translation gives CANREQGGGRTSGANVLTF.

The genes are TRBV4-1 and TRBJ2-7; TRBD1 matches 7 bases. This CDR3 has 14 amino acids. Trimming at V came to 3 bases and at J to 3 bases, leaving 5 bases not matched to a gene. Germline V lookup: CDR1 MGHRA, CDR2 YSYEKL. The CDR3 DNA follows: TGCGCCAGCAGCCAGGGAACAGGGGACTACGAGCAGTACGTC. It specifies CASSQGTGDYEQYV.

The chain combines TRBV19 with TRBJ2-1, with no clear D. The CDR3 totals 13 residues. The V gene lost 3 bases and the J gene lost 6 bases, with 9 bases spanning the gap. Germline-derived CDR1 and CDR2 are LNHDA and SQIVND (reference sequence). DNA for the CDR3: TGTGCCAGTAGTATCCTGAGTGGCAATGAGCAGTTCTTC. Translating gives CASSILSGNEQFF.

This clone has more than one count but fewer than ten. V gene TRBV19 combines with J gene TRBJ1-6, with a tentative D call TRBD1 (5 bases). The CDR3 spans 15 residues. V lost 8 bases, J lost 11 bases, and 22 bases lay in between. The V gene's germline CDR1 is LNHDA and CDR2 SQIVND (reference sequence). CDR3 loop: CASVQDTASKAPLHF. In nucleotides, the CDR3 is TGTGCCAGTGTTCAGGACACGGCCTCTAAAGCACCCCTCCACTTT.

This clone appeared once. This chain links TRBV9 with TRBJ2-2, with 8 bases fitting TRBD1. The CDR3 sequence is 14 residues long. The germline V gene has CDR1 SGDLS and CDR2 YYNGEE. J lost 4 bases, V lost 4 bases, and 3 bases had no gene match. CDR3 nucleotide sequence: TGTGCCAGCAGCCCAGGGGGCATCACCGGGGAGCTGTTTTTT. Translated: CASSPGGITGELFF.

V usage is TRBV5-6 and J usage is TRBJ1-2, with D unresolved. V was cut by 1 base and J by 7 bases, with 14 bases left in between. The CDR3 sequence is 14 residues long. Germline loops: CDR1 SGHDT, CDR2 YYEEEE. The CDR3: CASSLFDLEAGYTF. The CDR3 DNA is TGTGCCAGCAGCTTGTTCGACCTTGAGGCTGGCTACACCTTC. The full variable domain, its missing parts supplied by reference TRBV5-6 and TRBJ1-2, is DAGVTQSPTHLIKTRGQQVTLRCSPKSGHDTVSWYQQALGQGPQFIFQYYEEEERQRGNFPDRFSGHQFPNYSSELNVNALLLGDSALYLCASSLFDLEAGYTFGSGTRLTVV.

The gene calls are TRBV19 and TRBJ1-1; 9 bases are a match to TRBD1. Trimming cost V 7 bases and J 3 bases; bases outside gene matches: 6. Germline V lookup: CDR1 LNHDA, CDR2 SQIVND (reference sequence). CDR3 length: 14 amino acids. The CDR3 sequence is CASTHRGLDTEAFF. CDR3 nucleotide sequence: TGTGCCAGTACCCACAGGGGGCTGGACACTGAAGCTTTCTTT.

V is TRBV11-2 and J is TRBJ1-2, with 7 bases aligning to TRBD1. Germline CDR1 and CDR2: SGHAT and FQNNGV. The length of the CDR3 is 15 residues. The V segment lost 1 base and the J segment 4 bases; nucleotides outside the gene matches: 6. The CDR3 bases are TGTGCCAGCAGCTTAGCAGGGGGAATAGTCTATGGCTACACCTTC. Protein product: CASSLAGGIVYGYTF.

There are a few counts of this clone. Different DNA sequences within this sample yield the same CDR3. V usage is TRBV6-6 and J usage is TRBJ1-1; D gene uncertain. Trimming took off 7 bases at V and 1 base at J, with 4 bases between the two ends. Per germline, CDR1 MNHNY and CDR2 SVGAGI (reference sequence). The CDR3 spans 11 residues. The CDR3 sequence is CASNGNTEAFF. In DNA, the CDR3 is TGTGCCAGCAACGGGAACACTGAAGCTTTCTTT.

This clone was detected only once. The chain is built from TRBV27 and TRBJ1-5; D is perhaps TRBD1 (6 bases). CDR1 is MNHEY, CDR2 SMNVEV, per germline (reference sequence). The CDR3 is 16 amino acids. The ends were cut back, 5 bases at V and 2 bases at J, with 16 bases in the middle. The CDR3 nucleotides read TGTGCCAGCAGTGCCTACAGGGTTAGAGGCAATCAGCCCCAGCATTTT. It encodes CASSAYRVRGNQPQHF.

The chain has TRBV19 and TRBJ2-5; 9 positions agree with TRBD1. Germline lookup yields CDR1 LNHDA and CDR2 SQIVND (reference sequence). V shed 1 base, J shed 4 bases, and the junction held 7 bases outside the gene matches. CDR3 length: 16 residues. The CDR3 is CASSIGSTGGRETQYF. CDR3 DNA sequence: TGTGCCAGTAGTATAGGATCAACAGGGGGCAGAGAGACCCAGTACTTC.

This chain joins TRBV11-2 and TRBJ1-3; 8 nucleotides match TRBD1. The V segment lost 1 base and the J segment 4 bases; nucleotides outside the gene matches: 9. The germline CDR1 and CDR2 sequences are SGHAT and FQNNGV. The CDR3 has 17 residues. The CDR3 loop is CASSLVARGLPGNTIYF. The CDR3 nucleotides read TGTGCCAGCAGCTTAGTGGCCAGGGGGCTTCCCGGAAACACCATATATTTT.

The chain carries TRBV5-1 and TRBJ2-1; D possibly corresponds to TRBD2 (6 bases). Germline V gene lookup returns CDR1 SGHRS and CDR2 YFSETQ. The CDR3 loop spans 16 amino acids. Trimming left V 7 bases short and J 2 bases short, with 19 bases between. As DNA, the CDR3 is TGCGCCAGCGGCCCGGGACTTGACACTACCTACAATGAGCAGTTCTTC. Amino acids: CASGPGLDTTYNEQFF. The entire variable domain, with the rest obtained from reference TRBV5-1 and TRBJ2-1, is as follows: KAGVTQTPRYLIKTRGQQVTLSCSPISGHRSVSWYQQTPGQGLQFLFEYFSETQRNKGNFPGRFSGRQFSNSRSEMNVSTLELGDSALYLCASGPGLDTTYNEQFFGPGTRLTVL.